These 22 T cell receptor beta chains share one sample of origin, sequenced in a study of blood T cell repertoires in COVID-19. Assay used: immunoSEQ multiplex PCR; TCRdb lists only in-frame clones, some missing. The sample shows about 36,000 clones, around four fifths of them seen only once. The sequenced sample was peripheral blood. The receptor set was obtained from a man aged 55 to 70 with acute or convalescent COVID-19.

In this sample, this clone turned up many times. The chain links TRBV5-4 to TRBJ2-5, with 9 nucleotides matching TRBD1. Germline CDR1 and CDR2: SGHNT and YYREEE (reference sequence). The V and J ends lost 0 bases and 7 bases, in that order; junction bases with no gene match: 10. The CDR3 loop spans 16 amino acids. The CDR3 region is CASSLATRQGGGTQYF. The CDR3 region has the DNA TGTGCCAGCAGCTTGGCCACGAGACAGGGGGGTGGGACCCAGTACTTC.

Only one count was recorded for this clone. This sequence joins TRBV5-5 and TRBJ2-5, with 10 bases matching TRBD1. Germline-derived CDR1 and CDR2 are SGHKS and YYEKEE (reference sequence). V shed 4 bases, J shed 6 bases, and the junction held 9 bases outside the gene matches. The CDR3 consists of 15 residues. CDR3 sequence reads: CASSPGQGQEKTQYF. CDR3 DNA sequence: TGTGCCAGCAGCCCGGGACAGGGGCAGGAAAAGACCCAGTACTTC.

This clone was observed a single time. CDR3 loop: CATHGAGPSYEQYF. The CDR3 nucleotides read TGTGCCACTCACGGAGCGGGACCTTCCTACGAGCAGTACTTC. This chain joins TRBV10-3 and TRBJ2-7, with 7 bases identical to TRBD2. The germline CDR1 and CDR2 sequences are ENHRY and SYGVKD. The trim removed 10 bases at V and 1 base at J, leaving 10 bases unmatched. The CDR3 contains 14 residues.

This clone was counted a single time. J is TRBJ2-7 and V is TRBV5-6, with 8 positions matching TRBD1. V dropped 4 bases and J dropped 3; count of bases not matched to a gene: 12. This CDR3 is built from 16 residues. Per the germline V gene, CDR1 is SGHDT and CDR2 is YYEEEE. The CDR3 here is CASSQPRTGIRYEQYF. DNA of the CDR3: TGTGCCAGCAGCCAACCTAGGACAGGGATACGCTACGAGCAGTACTTC. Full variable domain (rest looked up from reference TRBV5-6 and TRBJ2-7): DAGVTQSPTHLIKTRGQQVTLRCSPKSGHDTVSWYQQALGQGPQFIFQYYEEEERQRGNFPDRFSGHQFPNYSSELNVNALLLGDSALYLCASSQPRTGIRYEQYFGPGTRLTVT.

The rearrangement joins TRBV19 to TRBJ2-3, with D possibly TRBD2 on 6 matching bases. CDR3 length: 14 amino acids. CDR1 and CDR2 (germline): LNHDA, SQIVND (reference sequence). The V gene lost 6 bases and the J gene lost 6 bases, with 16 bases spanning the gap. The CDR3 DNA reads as TGTGCCAGTAGGAGGGCGGGATCGGGCGATACGCAGTATTTT. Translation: CASRRAGSGDTQYF.

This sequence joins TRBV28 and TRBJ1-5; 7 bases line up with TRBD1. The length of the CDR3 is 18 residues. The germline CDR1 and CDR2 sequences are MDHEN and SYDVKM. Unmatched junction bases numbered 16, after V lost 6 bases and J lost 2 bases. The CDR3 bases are TGTGCCAGCAGCATAACAGGGGATTATGGTTTGGGCAATCAGCCCCAGCATTTT. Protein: CASSITGDYGLGNQPQHF.

CDR3 protein: CAISETPAGGTRDTQYF. The CDR3 DNA follows: TGTGCCATCAGTGAGACGCCAGCGGGAGGGACCAGAGATACGCAGTATTTT. The chain couples TRBV10-3 to TRBJ2-3, with 10 positions matching TRBD2. J lost 5 bases, V lost 2 bases, and 10 bases had no gene match. CDR1 is ENHRY, CDR2 SYGVKD, per germline. CDR3 size: 17 residues.

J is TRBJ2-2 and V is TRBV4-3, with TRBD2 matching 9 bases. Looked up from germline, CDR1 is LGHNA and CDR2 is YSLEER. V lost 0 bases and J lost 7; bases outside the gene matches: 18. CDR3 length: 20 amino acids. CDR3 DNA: TGCGCCAGCAGCCAAGATAGTAGGATGACTAGCGGCCTCCGGGGCGGGGAGCTGTTTTTT. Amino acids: CASSQDSRMTSGLRGGELFF.

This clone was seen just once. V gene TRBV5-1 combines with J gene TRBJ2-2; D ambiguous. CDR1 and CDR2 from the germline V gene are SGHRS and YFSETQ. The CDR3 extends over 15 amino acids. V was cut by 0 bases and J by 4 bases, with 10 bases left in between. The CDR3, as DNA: TGCGCCAGCAGCTTGGAAGCAGCGTCCACCGGGGAGCTGTTTTTT. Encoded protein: CASSLEAASTGELFF.

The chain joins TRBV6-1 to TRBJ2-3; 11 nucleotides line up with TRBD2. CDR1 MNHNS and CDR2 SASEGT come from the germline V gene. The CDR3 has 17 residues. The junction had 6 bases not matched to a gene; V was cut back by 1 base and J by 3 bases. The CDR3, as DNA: TGTGCCAGCAGTGAAGGGGTAGCGGGAGGGCCAACAGATACGCAGTATTTT. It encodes CASSEGVAGGPTDTQYF.

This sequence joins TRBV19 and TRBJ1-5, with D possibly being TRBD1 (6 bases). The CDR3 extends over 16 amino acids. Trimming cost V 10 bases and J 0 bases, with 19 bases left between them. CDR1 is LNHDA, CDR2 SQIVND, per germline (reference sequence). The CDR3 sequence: CATHRGALYSNQPQHF. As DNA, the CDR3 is TGTGCCACCCACCGGGGGGCTCTATATAGCAATCAGCCCCAGCATTTT.

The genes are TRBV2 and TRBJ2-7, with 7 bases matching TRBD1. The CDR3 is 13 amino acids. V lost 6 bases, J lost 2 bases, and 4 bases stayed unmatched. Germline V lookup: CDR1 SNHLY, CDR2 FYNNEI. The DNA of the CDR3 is TGTGCCAGCAGGGGGGACAGAGCCTACGAGCAGTACTTC. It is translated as CASRGDRAYEQYF. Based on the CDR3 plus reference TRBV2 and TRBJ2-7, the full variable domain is EPEVTQTPSHQVTQMGQEVILRCVPISNHLYFYWYRQILGQKVEFLVSFYNNEISEKSEIFDDQFSVERPDGSNFTLKIRSTKLEDSAMYFCASRGDRAYEQYFGPGTRLTVT.

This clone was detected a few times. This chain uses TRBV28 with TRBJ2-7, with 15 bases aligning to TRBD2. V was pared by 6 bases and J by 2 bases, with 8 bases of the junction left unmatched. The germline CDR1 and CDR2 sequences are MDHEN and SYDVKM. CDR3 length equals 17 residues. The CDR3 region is CASRGGLAGGMTYEQYF. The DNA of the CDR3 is TGTGCCAGCAGGGGGGGACTAGCGGGAGGAATGACCTACGAGCAGTACTTC.

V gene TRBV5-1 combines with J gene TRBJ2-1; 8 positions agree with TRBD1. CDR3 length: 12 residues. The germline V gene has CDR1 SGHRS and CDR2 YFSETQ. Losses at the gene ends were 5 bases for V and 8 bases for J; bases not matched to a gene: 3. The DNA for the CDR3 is TGCGCCAGCAGACCGACAGGGGATGAGCAGTTCTTC. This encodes CASRPTGDEQFF.

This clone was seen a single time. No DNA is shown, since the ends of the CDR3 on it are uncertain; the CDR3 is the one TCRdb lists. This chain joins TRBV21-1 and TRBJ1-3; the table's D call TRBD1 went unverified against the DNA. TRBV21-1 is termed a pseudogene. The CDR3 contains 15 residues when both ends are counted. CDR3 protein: CASSKVWGNGNTIYF.

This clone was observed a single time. The CDR3 DNA reads as TGTGCCAGCAGTCAGGGGATGAACACTGAAGCTTTCTTT. Protein sequence: CASSQGMNTEAFF. The chain carries TRBV6-5 and TRBJ1-1, with D possibly TRBD1 on 6 matching bases. The germline V gene has CDR1 MNHEY and CDR2 SVGAGI. This CDR3 has 13 amino acids. V shed 5 bases and J shed 0 bases, with 7 bases lying between them.

CDR3 residues: CATGTGDGQPQHF. The DNA of the CDR3 is TGTGCCACGGGGACAGGGGACGGTCAGCCCCAGCATTTT. The chain combines TRBV10-3 with TRBJ1-5, with 10 nucleotides matching TRBD1. J lost 6 bases, V lost 10 bases, and 6 bases had no gene match. Per germline, CDR1 ENHRY and CDR2 SYGVKD. The length of the CDR3 is 13 residues.

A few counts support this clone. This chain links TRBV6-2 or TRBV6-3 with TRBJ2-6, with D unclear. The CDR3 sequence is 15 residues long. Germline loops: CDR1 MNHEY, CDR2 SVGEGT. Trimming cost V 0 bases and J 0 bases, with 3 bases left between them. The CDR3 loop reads CASSYSLSGANVLTF. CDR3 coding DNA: TGTGCCAGCAGTTACTCACTCTCTGGGGCCAACGTCCTGACTTTC.

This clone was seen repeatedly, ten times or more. Written as DNA, the CDR3 is TGTGCCAGCAGTAGCCGGGCCAGGGGGTGGACTGAAGCTTTCTTT. It translates to CASSSRARGWTEAFF. The rearrangement joins TRBV27 to TRBJ1-1; 7 bases are shared with TRBD1. Unmatched junction bases numbered 11, after V lost 5 bases and J lost 5 bases. CDR3 length: 15 residues. Germline V CDR1 and CDR2: MNHEY, SMNVEV (reference sequence).

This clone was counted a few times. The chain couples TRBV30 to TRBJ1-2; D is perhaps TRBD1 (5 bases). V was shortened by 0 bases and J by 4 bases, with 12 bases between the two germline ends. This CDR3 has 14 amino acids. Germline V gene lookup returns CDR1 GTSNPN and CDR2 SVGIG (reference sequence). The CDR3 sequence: CAWSVGEAGYGYTF. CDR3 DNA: TGTGCCTGGAGTGTAGGGGAGGCCGGCTATGGCTACACCTTC.

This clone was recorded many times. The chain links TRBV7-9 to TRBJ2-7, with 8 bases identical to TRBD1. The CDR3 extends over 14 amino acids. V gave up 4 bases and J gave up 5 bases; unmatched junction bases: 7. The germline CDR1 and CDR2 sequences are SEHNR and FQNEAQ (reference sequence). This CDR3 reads CASSYRPTGDEQYF. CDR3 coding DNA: TGTGCCAGCAGCTACCGCCCGACAGGGGACGAGCAGTACTTC.

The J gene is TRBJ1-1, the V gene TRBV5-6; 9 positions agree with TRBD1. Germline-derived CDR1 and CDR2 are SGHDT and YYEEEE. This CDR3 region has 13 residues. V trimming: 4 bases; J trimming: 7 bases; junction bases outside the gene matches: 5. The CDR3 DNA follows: TGTGCCAGCAGCCGGACAGGGGCTGTTGAAGCTTTCTTT. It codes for CASSRTGAVEAFF.